This T cell receptor beta chain stems from a study of Tregs in tolerant kidney transplant recipients. Findings and caveats of the study: Changing PCR primers prevented nucleotide comparison between some patients' samples.

About this clone itself: Its antigen is undetermined. The read ends 3 residues early relative to the CDR3; the germline J gene fills the gap.

Related graft donors supplied nonmyeloablative bone marrow transplants, and mixed chimerism was transient. Produced via immunoSEQ multiplex PCR; TCRdb's table is partial and in-frame only. The table lists approximately 30,000 clones. The ends lost 6 bases at V and 6 bases at J; junction bases unmatched: 6. The CDR3 runs 14 residues. The germline V gene encodes CDR1 DFQATT and CDR2 SNEGSKA (reference sequence). This TCR derives from a human patient who received a combined kidney and bone marrow transplant. These T cells may partly come from the graft donor. The chain couples TRBV20-1 to TRBJ2-1, with 12 bases that match TRBD2. The sample consisted of CD4+ T cells from blood (PBMCs), taken 24 months after the transplant. The CDR3 protein is CSAILAGGLNEQFF. The CDR3 DNA, read in part, is TGCAGTGCGATACTAGCGGGGGGACTCAATGAG.